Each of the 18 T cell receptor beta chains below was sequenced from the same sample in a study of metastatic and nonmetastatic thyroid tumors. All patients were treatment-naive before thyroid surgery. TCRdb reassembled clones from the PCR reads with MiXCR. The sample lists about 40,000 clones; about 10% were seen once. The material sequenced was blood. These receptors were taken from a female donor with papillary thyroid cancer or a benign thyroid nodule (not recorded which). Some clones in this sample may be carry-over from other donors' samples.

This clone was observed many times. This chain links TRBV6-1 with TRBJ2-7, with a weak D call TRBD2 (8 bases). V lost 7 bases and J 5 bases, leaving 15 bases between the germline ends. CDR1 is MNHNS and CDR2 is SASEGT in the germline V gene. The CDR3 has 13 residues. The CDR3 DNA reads TGTGCCAGCAACTCGGGAGGGACAGACGAGCAGTACTTC. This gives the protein CASNSGGTDEQYF.

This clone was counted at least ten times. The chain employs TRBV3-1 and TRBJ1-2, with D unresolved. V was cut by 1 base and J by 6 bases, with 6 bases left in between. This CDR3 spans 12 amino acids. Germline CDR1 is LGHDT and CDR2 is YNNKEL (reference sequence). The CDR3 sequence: CASSQGNDGYTF. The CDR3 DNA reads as TGTGCCAGCAGCCAAGGGAACGATGGCTACACCTTC.

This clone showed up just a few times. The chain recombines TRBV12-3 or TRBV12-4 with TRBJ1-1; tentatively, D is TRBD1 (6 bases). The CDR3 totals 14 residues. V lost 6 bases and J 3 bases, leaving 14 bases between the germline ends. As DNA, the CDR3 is TGTGCCAGCAGAGGGCAGGGGCGGGACACTGAAGCTTTCTTT. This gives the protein CASRGQGRDTEAFF.

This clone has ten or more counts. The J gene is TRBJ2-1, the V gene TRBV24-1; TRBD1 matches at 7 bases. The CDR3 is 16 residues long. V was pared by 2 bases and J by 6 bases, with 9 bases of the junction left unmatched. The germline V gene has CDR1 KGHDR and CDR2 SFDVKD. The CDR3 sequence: CATSDSLPGQLNEQFF. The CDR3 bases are TGTGCCACCAGTGATTCCCTCCCGGGACAGCTCAATGAGCAGTTCTTC.

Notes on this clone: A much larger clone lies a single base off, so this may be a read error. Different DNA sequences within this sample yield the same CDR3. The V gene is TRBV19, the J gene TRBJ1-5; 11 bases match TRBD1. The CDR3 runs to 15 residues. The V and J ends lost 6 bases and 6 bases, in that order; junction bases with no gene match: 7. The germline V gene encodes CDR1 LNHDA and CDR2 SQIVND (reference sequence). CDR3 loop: CASSPGTGGSQPQHF. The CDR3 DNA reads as TGTGCCAGTAGCCCCGGGACAGGGGGATCTCAGCCCCAGCATTTT.

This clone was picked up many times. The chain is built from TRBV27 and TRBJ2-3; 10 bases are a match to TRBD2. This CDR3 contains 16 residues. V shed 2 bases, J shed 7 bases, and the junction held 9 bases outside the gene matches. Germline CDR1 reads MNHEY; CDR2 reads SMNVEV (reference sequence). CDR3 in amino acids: CASSLLRLAGVNTQYF. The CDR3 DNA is TGTGCCAGCAGTTTACTGCGTCTAGCGGGAGTAAATACGCAGTATTTT.

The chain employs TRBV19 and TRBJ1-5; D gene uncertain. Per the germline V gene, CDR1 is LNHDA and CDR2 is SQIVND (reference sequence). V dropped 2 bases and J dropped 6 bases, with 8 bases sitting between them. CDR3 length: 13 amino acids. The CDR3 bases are TGTGCCAGTAGTATAAGGGTTGTTCAGCCCCAGCATTTT. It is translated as CASSIRVVQPQHF.

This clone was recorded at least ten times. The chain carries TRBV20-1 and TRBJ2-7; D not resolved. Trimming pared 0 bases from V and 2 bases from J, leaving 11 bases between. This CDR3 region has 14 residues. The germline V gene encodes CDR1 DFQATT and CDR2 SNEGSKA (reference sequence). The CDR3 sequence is CSARDPYTTYEQYF. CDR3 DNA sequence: TGCAGTGCTAGAGACCCATACACAACCTACGAGCAGTACTTC.

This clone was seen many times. This chain's CDR3 is CSARTGTLRELYNEQFF. CDR3 DNA sequence: TGCAGTGCTAGGACAGGGACTTTGCGGGAGTTGTACAATGAGCAGTTCTTC. This chain links TRBV20-1 with TRBJ2-1; the D gene could be TRBD1 or TRBD2 (7 bases each). Trimming removed 3 bases from V and 4 bases from J, with 22 bases in between. Germline CDR1 is DFQATT and CDR2 is SNEGSKA (reference sequence). The CDR3 has 17 amino acids.

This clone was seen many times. CDR3 sequence: CASSQGDRNEQFF. The CDR3 region has the DNA TGTGCCAGCAGCCAAGGGGATAGGAATGAGCAGTTCTTC. V is TRBV7-2 and J is TRBJ2-1; D perhaps matches TRBD1 (5 bases). V was trimmed by 5 bases and J by 7 bases, leaving 12 bases between them. Germline loops: CDR1 SGHTA, CDR2 FQGNSA. The CDR3 is 13 amino acids.

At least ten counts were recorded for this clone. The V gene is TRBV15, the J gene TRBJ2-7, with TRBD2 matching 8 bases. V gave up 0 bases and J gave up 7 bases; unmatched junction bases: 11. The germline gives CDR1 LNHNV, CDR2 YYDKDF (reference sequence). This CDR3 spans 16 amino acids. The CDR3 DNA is TGTGCCACCAGCAGAGATCTGGGGACTAGAAGGTTAGAGCAGTACTTC. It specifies CATSRDLGTRRLEQYF.

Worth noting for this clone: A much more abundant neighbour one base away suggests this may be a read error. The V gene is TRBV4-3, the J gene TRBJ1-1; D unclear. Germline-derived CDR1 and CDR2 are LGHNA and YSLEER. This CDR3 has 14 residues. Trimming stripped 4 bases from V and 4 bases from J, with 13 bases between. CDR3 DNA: TGCGCCAGCAGCCCGGGATTGGCGGGCACTGAAGCTTTCTTT. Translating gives CASSPGLAGTEAFF.

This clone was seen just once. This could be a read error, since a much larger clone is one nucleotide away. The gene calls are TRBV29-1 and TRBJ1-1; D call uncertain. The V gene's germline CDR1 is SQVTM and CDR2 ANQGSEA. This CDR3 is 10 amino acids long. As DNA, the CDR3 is TGCAGCGTTGGGTCGGGTCATGCGTCCTTT. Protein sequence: CSVGSGHASF.

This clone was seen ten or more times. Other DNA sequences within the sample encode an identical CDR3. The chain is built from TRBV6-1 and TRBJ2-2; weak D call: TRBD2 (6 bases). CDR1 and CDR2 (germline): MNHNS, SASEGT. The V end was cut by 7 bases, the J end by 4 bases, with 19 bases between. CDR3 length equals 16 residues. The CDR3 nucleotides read TGTGCCAGCAAGGAGGTCGGGACTCACCCCACCGGGGAGCTGTTTTTT. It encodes CASKEVGTHPTGELFF.

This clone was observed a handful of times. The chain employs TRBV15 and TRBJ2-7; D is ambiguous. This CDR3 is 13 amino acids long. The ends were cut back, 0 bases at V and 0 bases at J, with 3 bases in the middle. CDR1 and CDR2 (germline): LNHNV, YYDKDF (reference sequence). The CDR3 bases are TGTGCCACCAGCAGAGAGCCCTCCTACGAGCAGTACTTC. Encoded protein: CATSREPSYEQYF.

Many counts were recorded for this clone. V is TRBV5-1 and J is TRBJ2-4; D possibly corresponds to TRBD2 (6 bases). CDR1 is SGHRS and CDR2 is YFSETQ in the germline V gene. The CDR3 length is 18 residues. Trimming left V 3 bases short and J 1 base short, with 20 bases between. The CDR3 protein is CASSSQPGGSGAKNIQYF. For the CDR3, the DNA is TGCGCCAGCAGCTCCCAGCCTGGAGGGAGTGGGGCCAAAAACATTCAGTACTTC.

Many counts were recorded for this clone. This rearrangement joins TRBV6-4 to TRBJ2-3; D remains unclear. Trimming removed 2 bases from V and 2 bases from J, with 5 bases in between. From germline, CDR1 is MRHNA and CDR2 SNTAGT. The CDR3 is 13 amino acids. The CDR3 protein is CASSDTYTDTQYF. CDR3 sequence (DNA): TGTGCCAGCAGTGACACGTACACAGATACGCAGTATTTT.

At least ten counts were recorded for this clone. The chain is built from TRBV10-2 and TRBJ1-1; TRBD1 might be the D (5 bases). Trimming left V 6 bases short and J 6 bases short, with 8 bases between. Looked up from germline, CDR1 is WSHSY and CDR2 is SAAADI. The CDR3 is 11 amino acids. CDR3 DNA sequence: TGCGCCAGCAGAGCGGGGGCTGAAGCTTTCTTT. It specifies CASRAGAEAFF.